This TCR beta chain was documented in a study of OX40 agonist ivuxolimab in advanced cancers. About the study as a whole: Ivuxolimab, which targeted the costimulatory receptor OX40 (CD134), was an agonistic, fully human IgG2 monoclonal antibody. Intravenous ivuxolimab was administered to patients every 2 weeks at six dose levels: 0.01, 0.1, 0.3, 1.5, 3 and 10 mg/kg. Among the roughly 50 dose-escalation patients, about 19 had hepatocellular carcinoma, 15 or so melanoma, 9 renal cell carcinoma and 9 head and neck cancer. In the dose-escalation cohort, around four fifths of patients were male, and the mean age was roughly 60 years, with a range of roughly 20 to 79. Patients were allowed to have had prior anti-PD-1, anti-PD-L1 or anti-CTLA-4 therapy, and approximately 40% of the dose-escalation patients had previously received checkpoint inhibitors. Three dose-escalation patients achieved partial responses, one with hepatocellular carcinoma and two with cutaneous melanoma. Peripheral TCRbeta sequencing was intended to test whether TCR sequence diversity was altered and clonal T-cell expansion was caused by ivuxolimab. The monotherapy dose-escalation portion (N of about 57 patients) of the phase I ivuxolimab trial is reported in the paper. What the authors observed across the whole study: Low levels of normalized T-cell clonal expansion were also seen in some nonresponding patients. In the 0.1-3.0 mg/kg groups, partial responders were among the patients with the lowest normalized peripheral clonal expansion, particularly in CD8+ T cells. Antigen specificity was not determined for the clonally expanded peripheral T cells. At doses from 0.1 to 3.0 mg/kg, clonal expansion was seen in both CD4+ and CD8+ blood T cells between baseline and week 6. After ivuxolimab, more expanded clones were found on average in CD8+ T cells than in CD4+ T cells.

The CDR3 has 15 amino acids, counting the end cysteine and phenylalanine. The DNA shown is the 45-base CDR3, in frame from base 1. Comment on this clone: The target of this receptor is not known. No base qualities exist here, and no much larger clone lies one base off it.

Genomic DNA was extracted from sorted cells for sequencing of the TCRbeta CDR3 region. TCRbeta CDR3 regions were sequenced using the immunoSEQ Assay. Not all clones reach the TCRdb copy of this immuneACCESS table, which keeps in-frame sequences only. Checked studies attribute under half of the gap to unresolved V genes and leave the rest unexplained. Recorded for this sample are tens of thousands of clones; roughly 89% of them occurred a single time. The biggest ten clones account for roughly 31% of the sample. The trial excluded patients who had a history of autoimmune disease or were on systemic immunosuppression. Peripheral blood for TCR sequencing was drawn from every dose cohort at baseline, at cycle 4 day 1 and at cycle 7 day 1. Samples came from an open-label, multicenter, first-in-human phase I dose-escalation trial of ivuxolimab. Adults with locally advanced or metastatic head and neck squamous cell, hepatocellular, melanoma or renal cell carcinoma were enrolled in the trial. Before TCR sequencing, CD4+ T cells and CD8+ T cells from peripheral blood were sorted into separate populations.

This sequence was found in an adult with an advanced solid tumor such as melanoma, head and neck, liver or kidney cancer. The V gene is TRBV12-2 and the J gene is TRBJ1-5; TRBD1 is the table's D call, not checked against the DNA. TRBV12-2 is marked as a pseudogene. The specimen was CD4+ or CD8+ T cells sorted from blood, collected in a trial of the OX40 agonist ivuxolimab. The CDR3 has the sequence CASRLVAGRNQPQHF. Here is the DNA: TGTGCAAGTCGCTTAGTGGCAGGGCGCAATCAGCCCCAGCATTTT.